This T cell receptor (beta chain) derives from a study of T cell clonotyping in hematopoietic cell transplantation (dated by TCRdb to about 2021). Study-wide context: The study collected 120 to 150 blood samples from 30 to 40 consecutive transplant recipients and their related donors. Recruitment of patients was conducted between 2015 and January 2017, and follow-up was continued until late 2020 or death. The investigation overall reported the following: Only a small fraction of recipient repertoires overlapped donor repertoires, with over 95% appearing de novo at the given depth. A decrease in recipient TCR diversity was observed after transplant, and a progressive increase in pathologically expanded clonotypes was seen from day 30 to day 180. The sample size was limited, and because cells were not sorted, the contributions of CD4 and CD8 repertoires could not be separated. Broader TCR repertoire diversity after transplant was predicted by Inverse Simpson Index values from donors and from recipients before transplant.

Comments on this clone: Its antigen remains undetermined. No much larger clone exists at a distance of one base, and base qualities are not known.

With the immunoSEQ assay, which is a bias-controlled multiplex PCR relying on V- and J-specific primers, TCR beta CDR3 regions were amplified from genomic DNA. In a second PCR step, the CDR3 amplicons were tagged with a proprietary barcode plus Illumina adapter sequences. An Illumina MiSeq instrument was used to sequence the CDR3 libraries. On the study's bioinformatics: Export and quality control were handled in immunoSEQ Analyzer 3.0, while downstream analyses relied on R Bioconductor and Immunarch. Only productive rearrangements in the normalized downsampled data set went into calculating the repertoire metrics. In the normalized cohort, clonotypes with more than 5 templates were defined as pathologically expanded. The Inverse Simpson Index served as the measure of repertoire diversity. CMV-specificity analyses were carried out on the non-normalized data set to capture all clonotypes. TCRdb took this table from immuneACCESS and kept in-frame rearrangements with V and J called. Such tables lack part of the clones; where checked against another copy, unresolved V genes explain under half of the gap, and the rest is unexplained. V and J calls and clone size are given by that table; D and trimming were obtained from the DNA. A total of tens of thousands of clones appear in this sample, 94% of them only once. 0.85% of the sample is in the top ten clones.

The germline V gene gives CDR1 as SGHRS and CDR2 as YFSETQ. Relative to germline, V is missing 0 bases and J is missing 2 bases, with 5 bases of the junction outside any gene match. Measured from the cysteine to the phenylalanine, the CDR3 is 16 residues long. The entry retains the CDR3 DNA only, 48 bases that are in frame from base 1. Blood samples for TCR beta sequencing were provided by related transplant donors. Nuclei Lysis Solution was used to extract genomic DNA from fresh or cryopreserved unfractionated peripheral blood mononuclear cells. This receptor chain uses TRBV5-1 and TRBJ2-1, and 7 junction bases match TRBD1. The clonotype comes from a woman aged 45-60 years in good health. Some clones in this sample may be carry-over from other donors' samples. Sequences were obtained from peripheral blood mononuclear cells. The bases read TGCGCCAGCAGCTTGGGAGGGGGCGGCCCCTACAATGAGCAGTTCTTC. Protein translation: CASSLGGGGPYNEQFF.